This T cell receptor beta chain stems from a study of cytomegalovirus exposure and HLA in healthy donors. General observations from the study: In an earlier analysis, most TCR beta V segments were productive about 87% or about 30% of the time. It was only CMV serostatus that was available as immune exposure information.

A multiplex PCR was run with 60 Vbeta primers and 13 Jbeta primers. Assay used: immunoSEQ multiplex PCR; TCRdb lists only in-frame clones, some missing. The sample consists of 150,000 to 170,000 clones, roughly 79% of them appearing once. This CDR3 is 19 amino acids long. A word on this clone: Its antigen remains unidentified.

The chain recombines TRBV1 with TRBJ2-5; the table calls TRBD2, which could not be checked here. TRBV1 is recorded as a pseudogene. The sequence came from a man between 18 and 29 years old in good health and CMV-seronegative. The sequenced sample was PBMCs. In DNA, the CDR3 is TGCACCAGCAGCCAAGGGGGGGCTGCGGGGGCGGGGGGGCTGGAGACCCAGTACTTC. This translates into CTSSQGGAAGAGGLETQYF.